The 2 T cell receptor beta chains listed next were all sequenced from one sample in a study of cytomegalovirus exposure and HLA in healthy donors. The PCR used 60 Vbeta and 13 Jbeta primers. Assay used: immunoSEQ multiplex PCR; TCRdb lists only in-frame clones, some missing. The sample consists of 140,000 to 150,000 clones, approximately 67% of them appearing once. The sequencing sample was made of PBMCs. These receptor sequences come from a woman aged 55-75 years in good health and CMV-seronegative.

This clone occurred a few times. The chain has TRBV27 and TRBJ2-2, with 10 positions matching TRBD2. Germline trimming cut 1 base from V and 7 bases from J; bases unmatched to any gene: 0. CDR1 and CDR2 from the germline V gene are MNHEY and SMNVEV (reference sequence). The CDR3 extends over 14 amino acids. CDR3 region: CASSLWTSGGELFF. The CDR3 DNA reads TGTGCCAGCAGTTTATGGACTAGCGGCGGGGAGCTGTTTTTT.

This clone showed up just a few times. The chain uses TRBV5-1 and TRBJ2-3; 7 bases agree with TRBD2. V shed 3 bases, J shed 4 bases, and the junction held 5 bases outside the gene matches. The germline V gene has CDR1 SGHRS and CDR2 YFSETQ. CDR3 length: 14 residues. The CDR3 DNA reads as TGCGCCAGCAGCTCCCGGGCGGGGGCAGATACGCAGTATTTT. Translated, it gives CASSSRAGADTQYF.